The 11 T cell receptor beta chains presented below share a single source sample, sequenced in a study of blood T cell repertoires in COVID-19. Some clones are missing from TCRdb's copy, which holds only in-frame ones; the method was immunoSEQ multiplex PCR. The table has 240,000 or so clones, 70% to 90% seen once. Sequencing was carried out using PBMCs or T cells enriched from blood (not recorded which). Source of these receptors: a woman aged 35 to 49 with acute COVID-19.

The rearrangement links TRBV7-3 to TRBJ2-1; 7 bases match TRBD2. CDR1 is SGHTA, CDR2 FQGTGA, per germline. V trimming: 1 base; J trimming: 3 bases; junction bases outside the gene matches: 6. The CDR3 sequence is 16 residues long. The CDR3 coding sequence is TGTGCCAGCAGCTTAATTCAGGCTAGCGGCTACAATGAGCAGTTCTTC. Translated, it gives CASSLIQASGYNEQFF.

The chain uses TRBV5-1 and TRBJ1-1, with 7 bases matching TRBD1. The germline V gene encodes CDR1 SGHRS and CDR2 YFSETQ. The CDR3 has 15 amino acids. Losses at the gene ends were 0 bases for V and 4 bases for J; bases not matched to a gene: 6. CDR3 nucleotide sequence: TGCGCCAGCAGCTTGGAGGGGGCGTTAGTCACTGAAGCTTTCTTT. It encodes CASSLEGALVTEAFF.

This clone was recorded once. The V gene is TRBV19, the J gene TRBJ1-5; possibly TRBD1 for D (6 bases). The CDR3 runs 15 residues. Germline CDR1 reads LNHDA; CDR2 reads SQIVND (reference sequence). V lost 4 bases and J 3 bases, leaving 13 bases between the germline ends. The CDR3 loop reads CASSRGRGFNQPQHF. The DNA for the CDR3 is TGTGCCAGTAGTAGGGGCAGGGGATTCAATCAGCCCCAGCATTTT. The variable domain in full, completed from reference TRBV19 and TRBJ1-5, reads DGGITQSPKYLFRKEGQNVTLSCEQNLNHDAMYWYRQDPGQGLRLIYYSQIVNDFQKGDIAEGYSVSREKKESFPLTVTSAQKNPTAFYLCASSRGRGFNQPQHFGDGTRLSIL.

As regards this clone: This CDR3 is also generated by other DNA sequences in the sample. The chain is built from TRBV9 and TRBJ2-5; 8 bases are shared with TRBD2. The CDR3 totals 13 residues. V was pared by 0 bases and J by 5 bases, with 0 bases of the junction left unmatched. Germline values: CDR1 SGDLS, CDR2 YYNGEE. CDR3: CASSVAGGETQYF. The CDR3 DNA reads TGTGCCAGCAGCGTAGCGGGAGGGGAGACCCAGTACTTC.

In nucleotides, the CDR3 is TGCAGTGCCGAGGGCTGGACAGGGAACACCTTC. Amino acid sequence: CSAEGWTGNTF. This chain joins TRBV20-1 and TRBJ1-2; 8 bases line up with TRBD1. Germline CDR1 and CDR2: DFQATT and SNEGSKA (reference sequence). V gave up 6 bases and J gave up 12 bases; unmatched junction bases: 9. The CDR3 loop spans 11 amino acids.

This clone was found a few times. The chain has TRBV15 and TRBJ2-1, with D hard to call. Trimming removed 6 bases at V and 3 bases at J, with 9 bases between. There are 13 residues in the CDR3. Germline V gives CDR1 LNHNV, CDR2 YYDKDF (reference sequence). The CDR3 sequence: CATRPTNYNEQFF. CDR3 nucleotides: TGTGCCACCAGGCCGACAAACTACAATGAGCAGTTCTTC. Variable domain in full (rest from reference TRBV15 and TRBJ2-1): DAMVIQNPRYQVTQFGKPVTLSCSQTLNHNVMYWYQQKSSQAPKLLFHYYDKDFNNEADTPDNFQSRRPNTSFCFLDIRSPGLGDTAMYLCATRPTNYNEQFFGPGTRLTVL.

The chain joins TRBV11-2 to TRBJ2-7, with D unclear. This CDR3 is built from 13 residues. Looked up from germline, CDR1 is SGHAT and CDR2 is FQNNGV. V lost 5 bases and J lost 4, with 12 bases in between. The CDR3 loop reads CASSRESKYEQYF. The CDR3 DNA is TGTGCCAGCAGCCGAGAGTCGAAATACGAGCAGTACTTC.

V and J are TRBV4-2 and TRBJ2-1; tentatively, D is TRBD2 (6 bases). CDR1 and CDR2 from the germline V gene are LGHNA and YNFKEQ. The CDR3 consists of 16 residues. V was cut by 0 bases and J by 4 bases, with 13 bases left in between. CDR3 residues: CASSQEGSGRYNEQFF. The CDR3 coding sequence is TGTGCCAGCAGCCAAGAGGGAAGCGGGCGTTACAATGAGCAGTTCTTC.

In this sample, this clone turned up a few times. V and J are TRBV19 and TRBJ2-7, with a possible D match to TRBD1 (5 bases). The CDR3 covers 12 residues. Germline-derived CDR1 and CDR2 are LNHDA and SQIVND (reference sequence). The germline V and J ends were trimmed by 7 bases and 2 bases, with 9 bases remaining between them. CDR3 sequence (DNA): TGTGCCAGTAAAGGGGAACCCTACGAGCAGTACTTC. Amino acids: CASKGEPYEQYF.

The V and J genes are TRBV11-3 and TRBJ2-1, with TRBD2 matching 12 bases. The trim removed 3 bases at V and 16 bases at J, leaving 4 bases unmatched. The CDR3 consists of 12 residues. Germline CDR1 SGHNT, CDR2 YENEEA. This chain's CDR3 is CASSFGLAGQFF. The CDR3 bases are TGTGCCAGCAGCTTCGGACTAGCGGGACAATTCTTC.

The rearrangement uses TRBV3-1 (or the pseudogene TRBV3-2) and TRBJ2-7, with D uncertain. This CDR3 has 12 amino acids. The germline gives CDR1 LGHDT, CDR2 YNNKEL (reference sequence). Trimming took off 1 base at V and 6 bases at J, with 7 bases between the two ends. The CDR3 DNA sequence: TGTGCCAGCAGCCAAGGATTCAGCGAGCAGTACTTC. It yields the protein CASSQGFSEQYF.